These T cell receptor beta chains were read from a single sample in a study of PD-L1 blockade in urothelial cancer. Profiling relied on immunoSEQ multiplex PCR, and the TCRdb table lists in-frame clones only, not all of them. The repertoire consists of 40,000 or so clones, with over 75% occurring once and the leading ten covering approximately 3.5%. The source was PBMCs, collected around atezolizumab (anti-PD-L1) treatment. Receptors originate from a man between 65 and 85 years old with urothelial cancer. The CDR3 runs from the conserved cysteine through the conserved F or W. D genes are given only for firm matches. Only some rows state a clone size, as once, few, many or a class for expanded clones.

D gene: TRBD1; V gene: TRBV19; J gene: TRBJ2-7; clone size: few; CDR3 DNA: TGTGCCAGTAGTCGGACAGGGGGCAACTACGAGCAGTACTTC; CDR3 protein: CASSRTGGNYEQYF
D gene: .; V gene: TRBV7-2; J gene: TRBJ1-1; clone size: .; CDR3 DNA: TGTGCCAGCAGCTCCCGGGGGAGCTGGAACACTGAAGCTTTCTTT; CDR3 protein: CASSSRGSWNTEAFF
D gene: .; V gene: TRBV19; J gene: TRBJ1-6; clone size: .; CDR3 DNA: TGTGCCAGTAAGTTAGACACCGAATCTCATAATTCACCCCTCCACTTT; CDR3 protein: CASKLDTESHNSPLHF
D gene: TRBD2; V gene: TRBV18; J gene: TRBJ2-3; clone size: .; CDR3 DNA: TGTGCCAGCTCGGAACTAGCGGCTAGCACAGATACGCAGTATTTT; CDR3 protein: CASSELAASTDTQYF
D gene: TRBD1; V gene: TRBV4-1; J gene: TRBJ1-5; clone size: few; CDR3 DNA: TGCGCCAGCAGCCAAAGACAGGGGGATAAGCCCCAGCATTTT; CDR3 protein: CASSQRQGDKPQHF
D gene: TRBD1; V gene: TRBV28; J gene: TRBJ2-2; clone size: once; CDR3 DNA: TGTGCCAGCAGACCGACCGGACAGGGGGCGAGCACCGGGGAGCTGTTTTTT; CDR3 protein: CASRPTGQGASTGELFF
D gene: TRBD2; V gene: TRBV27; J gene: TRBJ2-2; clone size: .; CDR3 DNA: TGTGCCAGCAGTCCCCGACTAGCGGGAGTGAACACCGGGGAGCTGTTTTTT; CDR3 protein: CASSPRLAGVNTGELFF
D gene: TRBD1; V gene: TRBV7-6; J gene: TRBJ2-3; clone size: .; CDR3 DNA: TGTGCCAGCAGCTCAGACAGGGTTTCAGATACGCAGTATTTT; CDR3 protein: CASSSDRVSDTQYF
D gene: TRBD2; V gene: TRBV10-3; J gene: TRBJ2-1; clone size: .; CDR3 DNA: TGTGCCATCGGGACTAGCGGGAACTACAATGAGCAGTTCTTC; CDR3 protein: CAIGTSGNYNEQFF
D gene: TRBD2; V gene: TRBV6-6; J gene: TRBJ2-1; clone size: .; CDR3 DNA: TGTGCCAGCTCTCTTTCCAGCGGGAAGTACAATGAGCAGTTCTTC; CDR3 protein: CASSLSSGKYNEQFF
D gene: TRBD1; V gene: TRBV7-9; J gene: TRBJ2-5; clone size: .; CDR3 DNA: TGTGCCAGCAGCATACAGGGGCCAACCCAAGAGACCCAGTACTTC; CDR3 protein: CASSIQGPTQETQYF
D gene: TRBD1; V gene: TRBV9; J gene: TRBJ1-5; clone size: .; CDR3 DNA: TGTGCCAGCAGCGAACAGGGGGGAAGCAATCAGCCCCAGCATTTT; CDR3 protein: CASSEQGGSNQPQHF
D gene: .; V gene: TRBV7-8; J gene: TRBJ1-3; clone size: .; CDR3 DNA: TGTGCCAGTGGAGTGGGGAGCTCTGGAAACACCATATATTTT; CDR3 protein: CASGVGSSGNTIYF
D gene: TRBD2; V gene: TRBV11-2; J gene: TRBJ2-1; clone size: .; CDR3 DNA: TGTGCCAGCAGCTTAGGGGTGGGTAGCGGGAGCTTTGGTGTCCATGAGCAGTTCTTC; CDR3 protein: CASSLGVGSGSFGVHEQFF
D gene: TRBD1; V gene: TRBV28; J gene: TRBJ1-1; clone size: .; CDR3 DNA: TGTGCCAGCAGCTCCGGACAGGCCCTCGGGAACACTGAAGCTTTCTTT; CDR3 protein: CASSSGQALGNTEAFF
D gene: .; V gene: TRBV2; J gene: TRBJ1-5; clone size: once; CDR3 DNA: TGTGCTTCGATGGGCAACCCTAGCAATCAGCCCCAGCATTTT; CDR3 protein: CASMGNPSNQPQHF
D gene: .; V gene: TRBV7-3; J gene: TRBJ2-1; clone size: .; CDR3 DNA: TGTGCCAGCAGCCCCGGACTCCACAATGAGCAGTTCTTC; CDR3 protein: CASSPGLHNEQFF
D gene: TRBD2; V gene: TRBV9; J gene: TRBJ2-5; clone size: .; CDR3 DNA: TGTGCCAGCAGCGTAGATCGGGGCGGGAGGTTCTCAGAGACCCAGTACTTC; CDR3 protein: CASSVDRGGRFSETQYF
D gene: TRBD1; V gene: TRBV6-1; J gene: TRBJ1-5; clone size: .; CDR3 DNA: TGTGCCAGCAGGGGGGGACAGGGAAGTAATCAGCCCCAGCATTTT; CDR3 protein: CASRGGQGSNQPQHF